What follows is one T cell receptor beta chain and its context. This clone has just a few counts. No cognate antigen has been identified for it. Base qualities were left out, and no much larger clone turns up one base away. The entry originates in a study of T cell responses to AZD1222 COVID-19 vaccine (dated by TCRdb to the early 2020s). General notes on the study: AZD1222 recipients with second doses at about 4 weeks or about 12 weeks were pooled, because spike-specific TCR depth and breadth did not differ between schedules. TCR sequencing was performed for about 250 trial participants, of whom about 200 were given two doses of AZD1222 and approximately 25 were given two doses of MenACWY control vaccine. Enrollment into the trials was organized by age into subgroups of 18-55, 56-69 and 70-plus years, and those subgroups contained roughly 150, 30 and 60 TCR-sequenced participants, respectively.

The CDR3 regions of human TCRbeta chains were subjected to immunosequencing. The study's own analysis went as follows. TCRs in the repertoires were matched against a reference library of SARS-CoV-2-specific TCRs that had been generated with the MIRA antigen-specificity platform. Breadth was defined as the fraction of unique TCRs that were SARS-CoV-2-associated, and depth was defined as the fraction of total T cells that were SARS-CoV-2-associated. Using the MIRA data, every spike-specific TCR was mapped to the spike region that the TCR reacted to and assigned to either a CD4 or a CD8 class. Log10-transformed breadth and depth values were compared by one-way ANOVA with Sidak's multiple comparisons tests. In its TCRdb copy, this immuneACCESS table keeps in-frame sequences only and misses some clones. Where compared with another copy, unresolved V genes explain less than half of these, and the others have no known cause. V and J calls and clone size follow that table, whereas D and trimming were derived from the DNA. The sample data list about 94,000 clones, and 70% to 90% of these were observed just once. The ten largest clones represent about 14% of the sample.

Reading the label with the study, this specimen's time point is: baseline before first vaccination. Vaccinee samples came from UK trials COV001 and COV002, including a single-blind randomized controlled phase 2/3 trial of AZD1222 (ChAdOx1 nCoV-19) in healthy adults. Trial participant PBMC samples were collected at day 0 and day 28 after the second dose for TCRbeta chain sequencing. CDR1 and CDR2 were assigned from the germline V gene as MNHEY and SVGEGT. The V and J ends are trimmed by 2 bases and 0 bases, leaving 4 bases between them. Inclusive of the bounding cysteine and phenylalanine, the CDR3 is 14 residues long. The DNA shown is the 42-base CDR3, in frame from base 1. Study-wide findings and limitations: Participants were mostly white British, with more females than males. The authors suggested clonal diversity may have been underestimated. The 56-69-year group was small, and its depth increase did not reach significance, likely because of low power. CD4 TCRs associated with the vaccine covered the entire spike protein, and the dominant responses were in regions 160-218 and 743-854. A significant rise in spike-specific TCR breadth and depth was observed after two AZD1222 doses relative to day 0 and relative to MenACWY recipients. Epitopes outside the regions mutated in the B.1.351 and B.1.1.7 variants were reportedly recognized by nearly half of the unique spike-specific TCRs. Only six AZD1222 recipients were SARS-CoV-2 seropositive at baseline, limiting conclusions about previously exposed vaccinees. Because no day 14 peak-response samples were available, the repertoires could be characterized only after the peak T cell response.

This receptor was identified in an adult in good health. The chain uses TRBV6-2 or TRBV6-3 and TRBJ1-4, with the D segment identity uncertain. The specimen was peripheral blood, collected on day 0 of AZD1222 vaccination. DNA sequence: TGTGCCAGCAGTTACCAGTCAACTAATGAAAAACTGTTTTTT. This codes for CASSYQSTNEKLFF.